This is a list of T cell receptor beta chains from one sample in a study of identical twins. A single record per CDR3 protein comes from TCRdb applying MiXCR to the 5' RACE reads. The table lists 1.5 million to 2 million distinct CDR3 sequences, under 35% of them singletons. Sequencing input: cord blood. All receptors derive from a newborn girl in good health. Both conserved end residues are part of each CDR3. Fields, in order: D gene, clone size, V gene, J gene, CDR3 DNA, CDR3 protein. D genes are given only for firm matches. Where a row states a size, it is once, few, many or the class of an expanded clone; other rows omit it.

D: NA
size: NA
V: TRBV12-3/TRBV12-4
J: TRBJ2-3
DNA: TGTGCCAGCAGTTTCAGGAGGATCGGAGATACGCAGTATTTT
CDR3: CASSFRRIGDTQYF

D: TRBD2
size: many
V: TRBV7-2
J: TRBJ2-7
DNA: TGTGCCAGCAGCTTAACGGCTAGCGGGAGAATATGGGAGCAGTACTTC
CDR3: CASSLTASGRIWEQYF

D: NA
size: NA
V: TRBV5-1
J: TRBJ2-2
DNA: TGCGCCAGCAGCTTGGTCCCGGCTTTGAACACCGGGGAGCTGTTTTTT
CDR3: CASSLVPALNTGELFF

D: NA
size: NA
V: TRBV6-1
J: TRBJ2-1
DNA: TGTGCCGGCAGTGAAATTGGCGAGCAGTTCTTC
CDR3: CAGSEIGEQFF

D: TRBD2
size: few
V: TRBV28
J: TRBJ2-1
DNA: TGTGCCAGCAGTTTATCGCACCTCCCTAGCGGGAGTTATACGGGACTTTACAATGAGCAGTTCTTC
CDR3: CASSLSHLPSGSYTGLYNEQFF

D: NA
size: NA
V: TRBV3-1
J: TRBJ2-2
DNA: TGTGCCAGCAGCCAACCTATCCTAGCCGCCACCGGGGAGCTGTTTTTT
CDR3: CASSQPILAATGELFF

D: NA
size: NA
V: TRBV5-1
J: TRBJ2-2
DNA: TGCGCCAGCAGCCTGGGTCATGGGTATCCGGGGACCTTTTCCGGGGAGCTGTTTTTT
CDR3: CASSLGHGYPGTFSGELFF

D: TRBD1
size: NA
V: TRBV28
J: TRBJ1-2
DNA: TGTGCCAGCAGCCGAAATGGACAGGGTGGCTACACCTTC
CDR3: CASSRNGQGGYTF

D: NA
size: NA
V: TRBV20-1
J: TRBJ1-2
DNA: TGCAGTGCCAAGGAGGCTAACTATGGCTACACCTTC
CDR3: CSAKEANYGYTF

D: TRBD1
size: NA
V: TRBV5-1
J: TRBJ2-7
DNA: TGCGCCAGCCGTCCGGGACAGAGCTCCTACGAGCAGTACTTC
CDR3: CASRPGQSSYEQYF

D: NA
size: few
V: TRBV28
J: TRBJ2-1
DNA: TGTGCCAGCAGTTCCCCAAAGGGGTATGAGCAGTTCTTC
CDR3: CASSSPKGYEQFF

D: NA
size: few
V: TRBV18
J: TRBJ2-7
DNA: TGTGCCAGCTCACCACTTAGGGAACCTCGCTACGAGCAGTACTTC
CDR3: CASSPLREPRYEQYF

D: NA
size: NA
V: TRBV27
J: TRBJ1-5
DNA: TGTGCCAGCACCTCCCTTACAGTGTCCAATCAGCCCCAGCATTTT
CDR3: CASTSLTVSNQPQHF

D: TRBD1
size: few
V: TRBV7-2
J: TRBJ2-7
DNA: TGTGCCAGCAGCGCGTACAGGGGGTTTAGCGACGAGCAGTACTTC
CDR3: CASSAYRGFSDEQYF

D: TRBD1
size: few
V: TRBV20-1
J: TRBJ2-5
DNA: TGCAGTGCTAGCGCGGCCAGGGGGAGAAAAGAGACCCAGTACTTC
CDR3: CSASAARGRKETQYF

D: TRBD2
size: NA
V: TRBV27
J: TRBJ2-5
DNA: TGTGCCAGCAGTTTGAGGACTAGGGAGACCCAGTACTTC
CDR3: CASSLRTRETQYF

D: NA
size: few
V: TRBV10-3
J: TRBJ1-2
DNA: TGTGCCATCAGTGAGACCACGGGACTCGGGGGCTACACCTTC
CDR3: CAISETTGLGGYTF

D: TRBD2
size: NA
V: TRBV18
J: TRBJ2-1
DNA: TGTGCCAGCTCACCACCAAACGGGAGGACCTACAATGAGCAGTTCTTC
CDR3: CASSPPNGRTYNEQFF

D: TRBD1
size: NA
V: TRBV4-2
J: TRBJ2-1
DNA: TGTGCCAGCAGCCAAGAGGGGACAGGACCCTACAATGAGCAGTTCTTC
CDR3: CASSQEGTGPYNEQFF

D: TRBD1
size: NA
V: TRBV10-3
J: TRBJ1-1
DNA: TGTGCCATCGCCGGGACAGGGGCGACTGAAGCTTTCTTT
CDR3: CAIAGTGATEAFF

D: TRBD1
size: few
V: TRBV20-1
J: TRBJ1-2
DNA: TGCAGTGCTTCCCCAGGGGGCGTCTATGGCTACACCTTC
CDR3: CSASPGGVYGYTF

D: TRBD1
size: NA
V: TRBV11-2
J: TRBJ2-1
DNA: TGTGCCAGCAGCTTAGCCGGACAGGGACCCTACAATGAGCAGTTCTTC
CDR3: CASSLAGQGPYNEQFF

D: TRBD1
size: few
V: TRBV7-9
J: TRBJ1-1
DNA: TGTGCCAGCAGCCCAAGGGACAGCCTGAACACTGAAGCTTTCTTT
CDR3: CASSPRDSLNTEAFF

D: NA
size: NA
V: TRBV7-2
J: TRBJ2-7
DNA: TGTGCCAGCAGCTTACGCAACGGTTACGAGCAGTACTTC
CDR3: CASSLRNGYEQYF

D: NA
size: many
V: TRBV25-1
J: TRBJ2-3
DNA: TGTGCCAGCAGTGAAGGTCCAGCGGGTATCGCAGATACGCAGTATTTT
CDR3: CASSEGPAGIADTQYF

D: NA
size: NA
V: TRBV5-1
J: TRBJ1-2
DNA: TGCGCCAGCAGCCCGGGACGGAGTACTTCTTATGGCTACACCTTC
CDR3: CASSPGRSTSYGYTF

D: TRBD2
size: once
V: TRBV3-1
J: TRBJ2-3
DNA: TGTGCCAGCGGCCCGACTAGCGGGGGGGATACGCAGTATTTT
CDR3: CASGPTSGGDTQYF

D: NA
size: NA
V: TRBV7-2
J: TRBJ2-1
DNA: TGTGCCAGCAGCTTAGCGTGGGGGAATGAGCAGTTCTTC
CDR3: CASSLAWGNEQFF

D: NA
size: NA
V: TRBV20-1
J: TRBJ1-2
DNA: TGCAGTGCTAGAGTAGGGGAAGGAGGTGGCTACACCTTC
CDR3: CSARVGEGGGYTF

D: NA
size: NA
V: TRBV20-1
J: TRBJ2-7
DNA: TGCAGTGCTAGAAATTTGGCCCCCCCCTTAGCGCAGGAGCAGTACTTC
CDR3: CSARNLAPPLAQEQYF

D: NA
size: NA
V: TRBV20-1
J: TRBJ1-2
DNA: TGCAGTGCTAGGGACGGCCGCTATGGCTACACCTTC
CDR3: CSARDGRYGYTF

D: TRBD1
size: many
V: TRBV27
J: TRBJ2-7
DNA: TGTGCCAGCAGGGACAGGGGTTCCTACGAGCAGTACTTC
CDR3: CASRDRGSYEQYF

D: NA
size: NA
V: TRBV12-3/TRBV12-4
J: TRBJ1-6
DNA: TGTGCCAGCAGTTTTCGACTTAATTCACCCCCCCACTTT
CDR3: CASSFRLNSPPHF

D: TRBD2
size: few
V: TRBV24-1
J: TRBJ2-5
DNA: TGTGCCACCAGTGATTTGAGACTAGCGGGAGTAGAGACCCAGTACTTC
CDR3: CATSDLRLAGVETQYF

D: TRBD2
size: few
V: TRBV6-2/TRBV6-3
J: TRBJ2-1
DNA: TGTGCCAGCACGTGGACTAGCGGGAGGGTATGGGGTGAGCAGTTCTTC
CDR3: CASTWTSGRVWGEQFF